This T cell receptor (beta chain) was documented in a study of vaccination effects on CD4 cells after COVID-19 (dated by TCRdb to between 2021 and 2024). Study-level background: In the ViraFEST assay, PBMC were stimulated with viral peptide pools, and antigen-specific CD4+ T cell clonotypes were then identified by expansion using TCR sequencing. Two doses of either the BNT162b2 or the mRNA-1273 mRNA SARS-CoV-2 vaccine were administered to participants. Cultures from other donors in the study were sequenced with the Oncomine TCR Beta short-read assay on an Illumina iSeq 100. Pre-vaccine samples from a couple of convalescent patients were drawn 16 days and one week before the first dose, 142 and 148 days after COVID-19 diagnosis. The study compared SARS-CoV-2 spike-specific CD4+ TCR repertoires before and after mRNA vaccination in COVID-19 convalescent patients and infection-naive vaccine recipients. Altogether, nine to ten COVID-19 convalescent patients and a few SARS-CoV-2-naive healthy vaccine recipients made up the full study. About 2 million PBMC per well were cultured in IMDM with about 4.6% human AB serum, 8.5 to 10 IU/ml IL-2 and gentamicin, plus 10 ug/ml peptides. What the authors observed across the whole study: Both infection-induced and vaccine-induced clones contracted markedly at late post-vaccination timepoints, which is consistent with waning T cell responses. Only a small number of convalescent patients were included, and no early post-infection timepoints were available, which limited the study. Among convalescent patients, the spike-reactive repertoire after vaccination was made up mainly of new vaccine-induced clones that were largely distinct from the clones induced by infection.

On this clone itself: What this receptor recognizes is not known. Per-base qualities were not stored, and no clone one base away is much larger.

The germline V gene supplies CDR1 SGHAT and CDR2 FQNNGV. Measured from the cysteine to the phenylalanine, the CDR3 is 16 residues long. The read is trimmed to its CDR3 DNA, 48 bases read in frame from base 1. Trimming leaves V shorter by 6 bases and J shorter by 4 bases, with the junction holding 10 bases beyond the gene matches. Libraries were built with the immunoSEQ multiplex PCR assay. DNA from the cultured and isolated CD4+ T cells underwent TCR beta CDR3 sequencing. On the authors' methods: The analysis removed non-productive TCR sequences, trimmed reads to the CDR3 region, and retained only CDR3s that were 7 or more amino acids long. The MANAFEST web app was used to pick out antigen-specific clonotypes by comparing their expansion in peptide wells with that in reference cultures. To count as positive, a clone had to show expansion at FDR<0.05 compared with the reference and with all other wells, an odds ratio above 5, and a frequency above 0.1% in two replicate wells. Cross-reactive clonotypes were defined as significantly expanded in SARS-CoV-2 spike wells and in at least one common cold coronavirus spike condition. CDR3 similarity was assessed by Levenshtein distance using the stringdist R package, and unrooted trees were constructed with ape in R 3.6.1. TCRdb stores this immuneACCESS table with in-frame sequences only. Part of the clones is absent; in the studies checked, under half of the shortfall reflects unresolved V genes, and no reason is known for the rest. Clone size and the V and J calls come from that table; the DNA yielded D and trimming. In all, the sample holds around 50,000 clones, and about 80% of those were seen once. The ten largest clones add up to over 9.5% of the sample.

After approximately 11 days of culture, CD4+ T cells were isolated with the EasySep CD4+ T cell isolation kit. PCR-confirmed SARS-CoV-2 infection had occurred in convalescent patients between March and December 2020, before the Alpha, Beta and Delta variants emerged in the United States. Half of the culture medium was replaced with fresh IL-2-containing medium on days 3 and 7. Unless noted otherwise, every peptide stimulation condition was cultured in triplicate wells. Using Ficoll-Paque Plus gradient centrifugation, PBMC were separated from whole blood and then either used fresh or cryopreserved at -140C. The QIAamp micro DNA kit was used to extract genomic DNA from the cultured CD4+ T cells.

The clonotype comes from a human donor who had a prior SARS-CoV-2 infection. Sequencing was performed on CD4+ T cells from PBMCs cultured without peptide, taken before COVID-19 vaccination. The V gene is TRBV11-2 and the J gene is TRBJ2-3; 10 central bases correspond to TRBD2. The CDR3 region has the sequence CASSKQLAGSADTQYF. The nucleotide sequence is TGTGCCAGCAGTAAACAACTAGCGGGAAGTGCAGATACGCAGTATTTT.